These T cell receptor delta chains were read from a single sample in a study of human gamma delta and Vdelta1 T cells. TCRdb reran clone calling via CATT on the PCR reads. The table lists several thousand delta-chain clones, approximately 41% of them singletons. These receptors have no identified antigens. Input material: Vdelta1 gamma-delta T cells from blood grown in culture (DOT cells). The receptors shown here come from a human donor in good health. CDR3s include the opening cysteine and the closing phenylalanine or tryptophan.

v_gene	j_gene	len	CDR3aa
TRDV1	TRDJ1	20	CALGPQLSVSGGYRTDKLIF
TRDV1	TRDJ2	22	CALGAFAGVGGYGGALTAQLFF
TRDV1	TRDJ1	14	CALGDIDYTDKLIF
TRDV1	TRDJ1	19	CALNQVLGDTVAYTDKLIF
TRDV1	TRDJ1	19	CALGDPFLVLGDATDKLIF
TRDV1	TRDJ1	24	CALGERRVRYPPGLGERHTDKLIF
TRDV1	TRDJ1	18	CALGGSRPHPVMEVKLIF
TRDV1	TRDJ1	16	CALGELKGLYTDKLIF
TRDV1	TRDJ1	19	CALGELATYRSGGTDKLIF
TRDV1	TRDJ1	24	CALGVGRTGVLARPTGGCADKLIF
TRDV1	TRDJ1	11	CALVRTDKLIF
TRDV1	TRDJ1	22	CALGEKRSPLLGIQLYTDKLIF
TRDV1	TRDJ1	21	CALGGSPGFLDWGIHTDKLIF
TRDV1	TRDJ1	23	CALGKKLLVLVDHRRVHTDKLIF
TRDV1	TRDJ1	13	CALGDPPTDKLIF
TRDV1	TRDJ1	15	CALGDSLRGTDKLIF
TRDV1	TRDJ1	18	CALGDRTGGQPYTDKLIF
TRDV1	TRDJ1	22	CALGERSSYYTIGIGKTDKLIF
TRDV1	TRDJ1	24	CALGEPLNRNFLEGTGGYGFKLIF
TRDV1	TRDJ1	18	CALGGRQVPGGYTDKLIF
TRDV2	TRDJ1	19	CACDTPNSCTEFYTDKLIF
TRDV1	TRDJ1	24	CALGELAQEPSYGNQYWGILGLIF
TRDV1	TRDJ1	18	CALGGPPITAPYTDKLIF
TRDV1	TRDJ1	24	CALGELTYEEARTVSVGDTTVLIF
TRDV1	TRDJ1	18	CALGELFLRGPHTDKRIF
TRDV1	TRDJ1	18	CALGEPDGPGGWLDKLIF
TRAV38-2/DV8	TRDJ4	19	CAYRNRPSNGWGWARPLIF
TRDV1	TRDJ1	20	CALGEPWPSGGFVYTDKLIF
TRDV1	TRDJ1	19	CALGERGKPGGTYTDKLIF
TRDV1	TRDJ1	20	CALGEYTSYGSPDQADKLIF
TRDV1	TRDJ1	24	CALGNTPPFLPSLGDIWYTDKLIF
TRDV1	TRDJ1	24	CALGERGSAFQNWDWGMYTDKLIF
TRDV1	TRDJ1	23	CALGDYLSSRTGGGFEYTDKLIF
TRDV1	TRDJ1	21	CALGELLLSYDWGRYTDKLIF
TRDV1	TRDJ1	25	CALGGKGGGFFLRTGAGANTDKLIF
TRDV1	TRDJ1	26	CALGEPHLRPGPTEGYWGIRSDKLIF
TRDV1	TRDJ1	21	CALGDSLPKAYWGIRADKLIF
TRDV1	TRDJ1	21	CALGERGYATLHGEVNDKLIF